Described below is a single T cell receptor beta chain sequence and its context. The CDR3 is 13 residues long. The ends were cut back, 4 bases at V and 6 bases at J, with 13 bases in the middle. Germline values: CDR1 SGHTS, CDR2 YDEGEE. The data were produced by immunoSEQ multiplex PCR, yet TCRdb's version contains in-frame clones alone and is incomplete. The sample shows more than 85,000 clones, about 86% of them seen only once. This entry is derived from a study of T cell responses to AZD1222 COVID-19 vaccine. The receptor was derived from an adult in good health. The sample was peripheral blood, taken on day 0 of AZD1222 vaccination. The gene calls are TRBV5-8 and TRBJ1-1, with D maybe TRBD1 (5 bases). DNA for the CDR3: TGTGCCAGCAGCCACCAGGGTCCCTCTGAAGCTTTCTTT. It is translated as CASSHQGPSEAFF.